These 7 T cell receptor beta chains were sequenced from one sample in a study of T cell clonality in common variable immunodeficiency. The antigens of these receptors remain unknown. Whole-study results and caveats: Common variable immunodeficiency TCR beta sequences reportedly had fewer deletions and N-nucleotide insertions.

Assay used: immunoSEQ multiplex PCR; TCRdb lists only in-frame clones, some missing. This repertoire holds more than 13,000 clones, and none appear only once. Material: peripheral blood mononuclear cells. These receptors were taken from a human donor with common variable immunodeficiency.

Concerning this clone itself: The missing CDR3 end, 3 residues past where the read stops, is filled in from the germline J gene. The chain joins TRBV7-9 to TRBJ2-5; TRBD1 matches at 9 bases. CDR3 size: 14 residues. V trimming: 5 bases; J trimming: 7 bases; junction bases outside the gene matches: 8. Germline V gene sequence: CDR1 SEHNR, CDR2 FQNEAQ (reference sequence). CDR3 in amino acids: CASSRRTGDRTQYF. CDR3 bases read: TGTGCCAGCAGCCGTCGGACAGGGGATAGGACC. The variable domain in full, completed from reference TRBV7-9 and TRBJ2-5, reads DTGVSQNPRHKITKRGQNVTFRCDPISEHNRLYWYRQTLGQGPEFLTYFQNEAQLEKSRLLSDRFSAERPKGSFSTLEIQRTEQGDSAMYLCASSRRTGDRTQYFGPGTRLLVL.

The sample holds a few counts of this clone. The observed sequence ends 3 residues before the CDR3 terminus, with the missing tail filled in from the germline J gene. The V call is TRBV7-9, the J call TRBJ1-1; D is possibly TRBD1 (5 bases). Trimming stripped 7 bases from V and 5 bases from J, with 20 bases between. Germline CDR1 SEHNR, CDR2 FQNEAQ (reference sequence). The CDR3 loop spans 15 amino acids. The CDR3 bases that were read are TGTGCCAGCATCTCCCTACGGGGGGATAATACTGAA. Its translation: CASISLRGDNTE. The whole CDR3 sequence is CASISLRGDNTEAFF.

In regard to this clone: The sequence runs out 3 residues before the end of the CDR3; the remainder is reconstructed from the germline J gene. The chain has TRBV2 and TRBJ2-5; weak D call: TRBD2 (7 bases). This CDR3 spans 14 amino acids. Trimming stripped 11 bases from V and 2 bases from J, with 18 bases between. Germline V gives CDR1 SNHLY, CDR2 FYNNEI. The CDR3 spells CAAGGRGTQETQYF. CDR3 bases read: TGTGCCGCCGGGGGGCGGGGGACTCAAGAGACC.

This clone appeared a few times. The read finishes 3 residues shy of the CDR3 end, and the germline J gene is used to complete it. The chain recombines TRBV7-2 with TRBJ1-2; 9 nucleotides agree with TRBD1. The CDR3 length is 15 residues. Germline CDR1 is SGHTA and CDR2 is FQGNSA. Trimming at V came to 4 bases and at J to 5 bases, leaving 8 bases not matched to a gene. CDR3 amino acids: CASSSALDRGYGYTF. The sequenced CDR3 bases are TGTGCCAGCAGCTCCGCGCTGGACAGGGGATATGGC. The variable domain in full, completed from reference TRBV7-2 and TRBJ1-2, reads GAGVSQSPSNKVTEKGKDVELRCDPISGHTALYWYRQSLGQGLEFLIYFQGNSAPDKSGLPSDRFSAERTGGSVSTLTIQRTQQEDSAVYLCASSSALDRGYGYTFGSGTRLTVV.

In regard to this clone: The read comes to an end 3 residues before the CDR3 does, leaving the germline J gene to fill in the end. The chain carries TRBV19 and TRBJ1-6; TRBD1 matches at 10 bases. J was trimmed by 10 bases and V by 7 bases; bases with no gene match: 7. This CDR3 comprises 14 residues. The germline CDR1 and CDR2 sequences are LNHDA and SQIVND (reference sequence). The CDR3 spells CASMGQGLRSPLHF. The CDR3 bases that were read are TGTGCCAGTATGGGACAGGGGCTTCGGTCACCC.

As for this clone: With the read ending 3 residues before the CDR3 end, the germline J gene is used to fill in that end. The chain combines TRBV7-9 with TRBJ1-1; D is uncertain. This CDR3 region has 13 residues. The V and J ends lost 5 bases and 7 bases respectively, with 14 bases between them. Germline CDR1 is SEHNR and CDR2 is FQNEAQ (reference sequence). The sequenced part of the CDR3 DNA is TGTGCCAGCAGCCACGGGGTCCCGGGTGAA. This translates into CASSHGVPGE. From start to end, the CDR3 is CASSHGVPGEAFF.

On this clone itself: The read finishes 3 residues shy of the CDR3 end, and the germline J gene is used to complete it. The chain employs TRBV7-9 and TRBJ2-3, with TRBD2 identical over 12 bases. Germline loops: CDR1 SEHNR, CDR2 FQNEAQ (reference sequence). With 7 bases clipped from V and 1 base from J, the junction kept 3 bases outside the gene matches. This CDR3 region has 15 residues. CDR3 amino acids: CASKRLAGGTDTQYF. The covered CDR3 bases are TGTGCCAGCAAAAGACTAGCGGGGGGCACAGATACG.